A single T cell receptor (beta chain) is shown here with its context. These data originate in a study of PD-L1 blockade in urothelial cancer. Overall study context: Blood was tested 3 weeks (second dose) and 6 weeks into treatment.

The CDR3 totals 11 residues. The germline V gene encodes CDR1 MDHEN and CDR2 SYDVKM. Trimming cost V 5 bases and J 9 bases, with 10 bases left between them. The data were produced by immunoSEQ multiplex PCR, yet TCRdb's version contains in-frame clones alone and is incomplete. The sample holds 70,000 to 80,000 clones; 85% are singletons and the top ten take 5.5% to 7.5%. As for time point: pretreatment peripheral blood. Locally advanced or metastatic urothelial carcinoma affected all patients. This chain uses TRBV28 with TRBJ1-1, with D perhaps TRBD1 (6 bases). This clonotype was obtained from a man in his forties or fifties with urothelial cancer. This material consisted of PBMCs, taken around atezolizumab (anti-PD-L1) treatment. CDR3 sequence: CASSTGYQAFF. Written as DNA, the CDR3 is TGTGCCAGCAGTACAGGGTATCAAGCTTTCTTT.